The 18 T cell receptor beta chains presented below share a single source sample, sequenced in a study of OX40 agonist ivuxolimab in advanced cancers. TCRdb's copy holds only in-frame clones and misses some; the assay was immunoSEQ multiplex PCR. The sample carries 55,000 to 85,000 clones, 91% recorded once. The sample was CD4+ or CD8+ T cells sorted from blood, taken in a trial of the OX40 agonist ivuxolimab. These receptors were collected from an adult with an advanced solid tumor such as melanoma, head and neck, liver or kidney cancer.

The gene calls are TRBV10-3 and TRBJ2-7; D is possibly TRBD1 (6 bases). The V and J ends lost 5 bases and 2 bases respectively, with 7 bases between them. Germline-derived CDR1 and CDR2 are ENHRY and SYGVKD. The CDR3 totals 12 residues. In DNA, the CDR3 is TGTGCCATCAGTCCAGGGGCCTACGAGCAGTACTTC. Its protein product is CAISPGAYEQYF.

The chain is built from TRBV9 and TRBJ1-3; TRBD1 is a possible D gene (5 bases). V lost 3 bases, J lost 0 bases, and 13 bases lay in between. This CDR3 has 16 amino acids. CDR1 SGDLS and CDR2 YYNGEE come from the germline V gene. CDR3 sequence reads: CASSGAGRSSGNTIYF. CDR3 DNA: TGTGCCAGCAGCGGGGCGGGGCGGAGCTCTGGAAACACCATATATTTT.

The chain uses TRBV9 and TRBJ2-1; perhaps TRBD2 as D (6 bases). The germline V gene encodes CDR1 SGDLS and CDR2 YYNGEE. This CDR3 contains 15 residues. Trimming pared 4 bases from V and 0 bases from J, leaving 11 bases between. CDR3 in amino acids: CASSIRDFSYNEQFF. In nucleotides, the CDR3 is TGTGCCAGCAGCATCCGGGACTTCTCCTACAATGAGCAGTTCTTC.

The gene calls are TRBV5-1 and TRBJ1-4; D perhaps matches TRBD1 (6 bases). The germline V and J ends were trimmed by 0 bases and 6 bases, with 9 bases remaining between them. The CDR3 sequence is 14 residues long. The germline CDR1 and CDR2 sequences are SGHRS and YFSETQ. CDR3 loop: CASSLGQGHEKLFF. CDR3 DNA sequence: TGCGCCAGCAGCTTGGGCCAGGGGCATGAAAAACTGTTTTTT.

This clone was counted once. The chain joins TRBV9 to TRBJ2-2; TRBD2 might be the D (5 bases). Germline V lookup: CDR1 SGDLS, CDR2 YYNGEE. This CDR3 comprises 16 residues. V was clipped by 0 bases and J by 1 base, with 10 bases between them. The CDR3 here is CASSVAGLENTGELFF. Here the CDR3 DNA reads TGTGCCAGCAGCGTAGCCGGACTCGAGAACACCGGGGAGCTGTTTTTT.

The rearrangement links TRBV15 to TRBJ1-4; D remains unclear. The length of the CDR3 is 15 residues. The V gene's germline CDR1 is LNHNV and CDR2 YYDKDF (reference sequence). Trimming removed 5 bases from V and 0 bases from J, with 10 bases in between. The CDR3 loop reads CATSRWGSTNEKLFF. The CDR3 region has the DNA TGTGCCACCAGCCGGTGGGGTTCAACTAATGAAAAACTGTTTTTT.

CDR3 bases: TGTGCTAGTGCCCCTGGGGGGACTAGCCCAGGCGGGGAGCTGTTTTTT. Translation gives CASAPGGTSPGGELFF. The chain uses TRBV12-5 and TRBJ2-2, with 9 positions matching TRBD2. Germline values: CDR1 LGHNT, CDR2 FRNRAP. The V segment lost 7 bases and the J segment 7 bases; nucleotides outside the gene matches: 13. This CDR3 contains 16 residues.

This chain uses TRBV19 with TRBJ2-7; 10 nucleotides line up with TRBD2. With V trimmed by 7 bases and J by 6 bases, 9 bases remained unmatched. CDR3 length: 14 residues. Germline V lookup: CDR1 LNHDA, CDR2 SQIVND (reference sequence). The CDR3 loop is CASTPSGSRLEQYF. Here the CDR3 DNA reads TGTGCCAGTACCCCTAGCGGGAGCCGTCTCGAGCAGTACTTC. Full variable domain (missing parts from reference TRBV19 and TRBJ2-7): DGGITQSPKYLFRKEGQNVTLSCEQNLNHDAMYWYRQDPGQGLRLIYYSQIVNDFQKGDIAEGYSVSREKKESFPLTVTSAQKNPTAFYLCASTPSGSRLEQYFGPGTRLTVT.

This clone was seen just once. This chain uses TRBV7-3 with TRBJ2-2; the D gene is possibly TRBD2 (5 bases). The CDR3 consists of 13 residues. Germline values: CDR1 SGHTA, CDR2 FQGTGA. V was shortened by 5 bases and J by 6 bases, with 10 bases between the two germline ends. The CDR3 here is CASSPSGSGELFF. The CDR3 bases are TGTGCCAGCAGCCCCAGCGGCTCCGGGGAGCTGTTTTTT.

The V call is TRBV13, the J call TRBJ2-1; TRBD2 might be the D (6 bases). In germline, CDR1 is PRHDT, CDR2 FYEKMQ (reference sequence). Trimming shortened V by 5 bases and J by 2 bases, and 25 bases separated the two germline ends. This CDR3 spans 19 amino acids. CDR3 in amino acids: CASSPGGCFLVWTYNEQFF. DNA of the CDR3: TGTGCCAGCAGCCCCGGGGGTTGTTTCCTAGTTTGGACCTACAATGAGCAGTTCTTC.

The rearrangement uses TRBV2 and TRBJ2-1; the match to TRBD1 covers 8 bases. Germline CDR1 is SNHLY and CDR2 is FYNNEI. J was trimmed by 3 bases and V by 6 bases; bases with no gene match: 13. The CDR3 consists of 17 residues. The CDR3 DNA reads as TGTGCCAGCAGGGAGGGCGGACAGGGAATCATCTACAATGAGCAGTTCTTC. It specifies CASREGGQGIIYNEQFF. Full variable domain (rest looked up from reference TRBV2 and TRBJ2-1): EPEVTQTPSHQVTQMGQEVILRCVPISNHLYFYWYRQILGQKVEFLVSFYNNEISEKSEIFDDQFSVERPDGSNFTLKIRSTKLEDSAMYFCASREGGQGIIYNEQFFGPGTRLTVL.

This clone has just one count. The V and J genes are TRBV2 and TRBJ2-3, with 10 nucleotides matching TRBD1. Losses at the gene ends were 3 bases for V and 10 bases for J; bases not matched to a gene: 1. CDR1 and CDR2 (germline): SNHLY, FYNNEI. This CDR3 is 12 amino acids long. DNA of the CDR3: TGTGCCAGCAGTGAGACAGGGGGCTCGCAGTATTTT. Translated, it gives CASSETGGSQYF.

Here the CDR3 reads CATSRDKREGYTF. CDR3 nucleotides: TGTGCCACCAGCAGAGATAAGCGGGAGGGCTACACCTTC. V is TRBV15 and J is TRBJ1-2; no reliable D call. The CDR3 length is 13 residues. From germline, CDR1 is LNHNV and CDR2 YYDKDF (reference sequence). Trimming cost V 0 bases and J 8 bases, with 10 bases left between them.

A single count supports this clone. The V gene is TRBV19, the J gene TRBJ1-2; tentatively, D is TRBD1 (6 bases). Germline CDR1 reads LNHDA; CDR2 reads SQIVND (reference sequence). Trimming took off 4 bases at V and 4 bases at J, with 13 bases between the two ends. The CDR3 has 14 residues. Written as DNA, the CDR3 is TGTGCCAGTAGTAAGACAGGCTCCTCCTATGGCTACACCTTC. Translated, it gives CASSKTGSSYGYTF.

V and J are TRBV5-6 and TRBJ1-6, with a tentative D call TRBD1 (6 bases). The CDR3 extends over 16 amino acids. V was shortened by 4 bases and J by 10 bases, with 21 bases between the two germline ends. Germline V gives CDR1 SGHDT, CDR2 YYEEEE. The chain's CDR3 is CASSILNPGQHSPLHF. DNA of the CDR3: TGTGCCAGCAGCATACTTAATCCGGGACAACACTCACCCCTCCACTTT.

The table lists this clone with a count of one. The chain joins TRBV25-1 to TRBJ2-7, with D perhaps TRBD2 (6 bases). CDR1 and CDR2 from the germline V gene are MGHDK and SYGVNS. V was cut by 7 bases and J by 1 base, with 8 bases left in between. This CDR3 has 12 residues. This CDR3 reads CASMGGSYEQYF. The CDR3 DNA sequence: TGTGCCAGCATGGGGGGATCCTACGAGCAGTACTTC.

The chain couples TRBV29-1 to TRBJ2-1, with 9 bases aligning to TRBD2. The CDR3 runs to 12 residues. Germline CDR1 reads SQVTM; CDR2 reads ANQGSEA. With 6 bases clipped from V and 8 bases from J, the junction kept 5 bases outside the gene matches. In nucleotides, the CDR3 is TGCAGCGTGATTAGCGGGAGCTATGAGCAGTTCTTC. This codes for CSVISGSYEQFF.

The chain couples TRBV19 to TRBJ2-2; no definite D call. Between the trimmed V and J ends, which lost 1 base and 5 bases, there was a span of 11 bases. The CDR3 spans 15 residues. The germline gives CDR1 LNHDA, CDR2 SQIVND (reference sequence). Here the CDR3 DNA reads TGTGCCAGTAGTATAGCCAGAGCGATGACCGGGGAGCTGTTTTTT. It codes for CASSIARAMTGELFF. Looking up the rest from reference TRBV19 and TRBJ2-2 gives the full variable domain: DGGITQSPKYLFRKEGQNVTLSCEQNLNHDAMYWYRQDPGQGLRLIYYSQIVNDFQKGDIAEGYSVSREKKESFPLTVTSAQKNPTAFYLCASSIARAMTGELFFGEGSRLTVL.